This section outlines one TCR beta chain sequence together with its context. What antigen it recognizes has not been identified. There are no base qualities to consult, and no much larger clone falls within one base. Looking up the germline V gene yields CDR1 SGHTA and CDR2 FQGNSA. From the cysteine through the phenylalanine, the CDR3 covers 16 amino acids. The entry retains the CDR3 DNA only, 48 bases that are in frame from base 1. Unmatched junction bases come to 7, with V trimmed by 4 bases and J by 2 bases. This record belongs to a study of T cell responses to AZD1222 COVID-19 vaccine (dated by TCRdb to about 2021). Some background on the complete study: AZD1222 recipients whose second dose came at about 4 weeks and those whose second dose came at about 12 weeks were combined into one group, since spike-specific TCR depth and breadth did not differ between the two schedules. TCR sequencing covered over 230 trial participants: 200 to 210 given two doses of AZD1222 and 26 given two doses of MenACWY control vaccine. Enrollment into the trials was organized by age into subgroups of 18-55, 56-69 and 70-plus years, and those subgroups contained about 160, 30 and 59 TCR-sequenced participants, respectively.

The sample's time point label is to be understood as: baseline before first vaccination. Vaccinee samples came from UK trials COV001 and COV002, including a single-blind randomized controlled phase 2/3 trial of AZD1222 (ChAdOx1 nCoV-19) in healthy adults. For TCRbeta chain sequencing, PBMC samples were collected from trial participants at day 0 and at day 28 after the second dose. The CDR3 regions of human TCRbeta chains were analyzed by immunosequencing. Per the authors' processing: Repertoire TCRs were checked for matches against a reference library of SARS-CoV-2-specific TCRs that had been generated using the MIRA antigen-specificity platform. Breadth was defined as the fraction of unique TCRs that were SARS-CoV-2-associated, and depth was defined as the fraction of total T cells that were SARS-CoV-2-associated. Each spike-specific TCR was assigned to its reactive spike region and to a CD4 or CD8 class using the MIRA data. Log10-transformed breadth and depth values were compared by one-way ANOVA with Sidak's multiple comparisons tests. TCRdb took over this immuneACCESS table, retaining in-frame rearrangements with V and J assigned. Such tables are incomplete; in checked studies, under half of the missing clones stem from an unresolved V gene, and the remainder is unexplained. V and J calls and clone size are given by that table; D and trimming were obtained from the DNA. The sample table contains over 150,000 clones; only one count was recorded for about 90% of them. The ten largest clonotypes hold around 5.5% of the sample.

On the study overall, not on this receptor specifically: Participants were mostly white British and included more females than males, and it was suggested by the authors that clonal diversity may have been underestimated. Reportedly, almost half of the unique spike-specific TCRs recognized epitopes lying outside the regions that are mutated in the B.1.351 and B.1.1.7 variants. After two AZD1222 doses, spike-specific TCR breadth and depth were significantly higher than at day 0 and than in MenACWY recipients. Because no samples from the day 14 peak response were available, repertoires could be characterized only after the peak T cell response. The 56-69-year group was small, and its depth increase did not reach significance, likely because of low power. Only a handful of AZD1222 recipients were SARS-CoV-2 seropositive at baseline, limiting conclusions about previously exposed vaccinees. The vaccine-associated CD4 TCRs covered the entire spike protein, and the dominant responses fell in regions 160-218 and 743-854.

The clonotype comes from an adult in good health. The chain was built from TRBV7-2 and TRBJ2-2; 7 nucleotides in the junction match TRBD2. This specimen consisted of peripheral blood, obtained on day 0 of AZD1222 vaccination. The CDR3 region has the sequence CASSSGSGINTGELFF. Read as DNA, the sequence is TGTGCCAGCAGCTCCGGGAGCGGGATTAACACCGGGGAGCTGTTTTTT.